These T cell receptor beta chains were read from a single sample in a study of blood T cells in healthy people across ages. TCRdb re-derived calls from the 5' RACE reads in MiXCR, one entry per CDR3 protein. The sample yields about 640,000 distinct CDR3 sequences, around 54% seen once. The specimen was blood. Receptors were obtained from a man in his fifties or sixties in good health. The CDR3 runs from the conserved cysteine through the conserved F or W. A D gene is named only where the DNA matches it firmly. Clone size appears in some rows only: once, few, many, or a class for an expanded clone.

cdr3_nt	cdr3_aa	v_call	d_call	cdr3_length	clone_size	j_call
TGTGCCAGCAGCTCACAGGGTATCACTAGCACAGATACGCAGTATTTT	CASSSQGITSTDTQYF	TRBV7-6	.	16	.	TRBJ2-3
TGCGCCAGCAGCACACCACTAGCGACCGGGGAGCTGTTTTTT	CASSTPLATGELFF	TRBV7-2	TRBD2	14	once	TRBJ2-2
TGCAGTGCTAGGAGAGACTCTCCGAACTATGGCTACACCTTC	CSARRDSPNYGYTF	TRBV20-1	.	14	.	TRBJ1-2
TGCGCCAGCAGTTGGACAGGGGGCGCAAACATTCAGTACTTC	CASSWTGGANIQYF	TRBV5-1	TRBD1	14	.	TRBJ2-4
TGTGCCAGCAGTTTGGACCTACACTCTGGAAACACCATATATTTT	CASSLDLHSGNTIYF	TRBV12-3/TRBV12-4	.	15	.	TRBJ1-3
TGTGCCACCAGTGACCCGGGACAGGCCAACAATGAGCAGTTCTTC	CATSDPGQANNEQFF	TRBV24-1	TRBD1	15	.	TRBJ2-1
TGCAGCGCCCTGGACAGGACCAACTACAATGAGCAGTTCTTC	CSALDRTNYNEQFF	TRBV29-1	TRBD1	14	.	TRBJ2-1
TGTGCCAGCAGAGGTGGGGCCAACGTCCTGACTTTC	CASRGGANVLTF	TRBV6-6	.	12	.	TRBJ2-6
TGTGCCAGCAGCAAAGAACGGGGGCCACGGTTCACAGATACGCAGTATTTT	CASSKERGPRFTDTQYF	TRBV21-1	.	17	many	TRBJ2-3
TGCAGTGCTACGCGCTTAGCGGGGGGGCTAGGGGCCTACGAGCAGTACTTC	CSATRLAGGLGAYEQYF	TRBV20-1	TRBD2	17	.	TRBJ2-7
TGTGCCAGCAGCTTTCCGGGGAGGGAGACCCAGTACTTC	CASSFPGRETQYF	TRBV7-2	.	13	few	TRBJ2-5
TGTGCCAGCAAACAGGGCGGGTACGGGGAGCTGTTTTTT	CASKQGGYGELFF	TRBV12-3/TRBV12-4	.	13	.	TRBJ2-2
TGCAGCGCGCCGACAGTCCCTGGAAACACCATATATTTT	CSAPTVPGNTIYF	TRBV20-1	.	13	.	TRBJ1-3
TGTGCCAGCAGCCCAGTAGCGGGGGGCACCGGGGAGCTGTTTTTT	CASSPVAGGTGELFF	TRBV11-2	TRBD2	15	few	TRBJ2-2
TGCGCCAGCAGCTCCCCGGGACAGGGGTTGGGAAATGAGCAGTTCTTC	CASSSPGQGLGNEQFF	TRBV4-1	TRBD1	16	.	TRBJ2-1
TGTGCCAGCAGACGACAGTTCGAGCAGTTCTTC	CASRRQFEQFF	TRBV6-5	.	11	.	TRBJ2-1
TGCGCCAGCCGACTTACAACTAGTGAGTATGAGCAGTTCTTC	CASRLTTSEYEQFF	TRBV5-1	.	14	few	TRBJ2-1
TGCGCCAGCAGCTTCCGCCTCGCGGGGCAGAGGAGGAATGAGCAGTTCTTC	CASSFRLAGQRRNEQFF	TRBV5-1	.	17	.	TRBJ2-1
TGCGCCAGCAGCTCGGTGGCCAGCCGGACAGGGAATACCGGGGAGCTGTTTTTT	CASSSVASRTGNTGELFF	TRBV5-1	TRBD1	18	.	TRBJ2-2
TGTGCCAGCAGCTTACCGGGGGGGCCCCAAGAGACCCAGTACTTC	CASSLPGGPQETQYF	TRBV7-8	TRBD2	15	.	TRBJ2-5
TGTGCCAGCAGGGACAGGGTGGACACAGATACGCAGTATTTT	CASRDRVDTDTQYF	TRBV2	TRBD1	14	once	TRBJ2-3
TGCAGTGCTAGAGAATGGACAGGGAACCAGCCCCAGCATTTT	CSAREWTGNQPQHF	TRBV20-1	TRBD1	14	.	TRBJ1-5
TGCGCCAGCAGCTTGAATGGAAATGAGCAGTTCTTC	CASSLNGNEQFF	TRBV5-1	.	12	.	TRBJ2-1
TGTGCCAGCAGCACCTCGGGGAAGCGGCAAAGCTCCTACAATGAGCAGTTCTTC	CASSTSGKRQSSYNEQFF	TRBV7-9	.	18	.	TRBJ2-1